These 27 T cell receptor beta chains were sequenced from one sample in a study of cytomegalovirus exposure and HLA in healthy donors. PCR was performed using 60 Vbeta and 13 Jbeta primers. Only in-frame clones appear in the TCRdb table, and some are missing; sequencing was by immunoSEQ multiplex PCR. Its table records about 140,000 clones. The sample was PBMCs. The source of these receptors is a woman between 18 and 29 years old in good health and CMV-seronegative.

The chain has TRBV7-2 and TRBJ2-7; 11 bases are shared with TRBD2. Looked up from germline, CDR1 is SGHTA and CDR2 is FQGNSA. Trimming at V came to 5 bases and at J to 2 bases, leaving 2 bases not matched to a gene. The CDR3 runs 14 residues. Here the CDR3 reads CASSMTSGAYEQYF. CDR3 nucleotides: TGTGCCAGCAGCATGACTAGCGGGGCCTACGAGCAGTACTTC. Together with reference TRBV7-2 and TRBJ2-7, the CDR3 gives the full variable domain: GAGVSQSPSNKVTEKGKDVELRCDPISGHTALYWYRQSLGQGLEFLIYFQGNSAPDKSGLPSDRFSAERTGGSVSTLTIQRTQQEDSAVYLCASSMTSGAYEQYFGPGTRLTVT.

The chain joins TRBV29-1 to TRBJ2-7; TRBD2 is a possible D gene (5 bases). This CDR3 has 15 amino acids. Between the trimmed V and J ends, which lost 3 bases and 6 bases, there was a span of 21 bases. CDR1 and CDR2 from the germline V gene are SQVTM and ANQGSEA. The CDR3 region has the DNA TGCAGCGTTGATCGTTCGGGGAAAGGTCGTGGCGAGCAGTACTTC. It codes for CSVDRSGKGRGEQYF.

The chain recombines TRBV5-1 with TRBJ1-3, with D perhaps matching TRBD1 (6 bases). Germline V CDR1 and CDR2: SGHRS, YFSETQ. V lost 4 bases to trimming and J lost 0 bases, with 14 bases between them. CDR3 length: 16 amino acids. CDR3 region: CASSVGQPISGNTIYF. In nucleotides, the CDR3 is TGCGCCAGCAGCGTCGGACAGCCGATCTCTGGAAACACCATATATTTT.

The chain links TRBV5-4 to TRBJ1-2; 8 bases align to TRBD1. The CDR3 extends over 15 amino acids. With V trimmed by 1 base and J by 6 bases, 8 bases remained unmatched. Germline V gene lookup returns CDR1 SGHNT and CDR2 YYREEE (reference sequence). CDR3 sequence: CASSLNLAQGDGYTF. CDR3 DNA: TGTGCCAGCAGCTTGAATCTCGCACAGGGGGATGGCTACACCTTC.

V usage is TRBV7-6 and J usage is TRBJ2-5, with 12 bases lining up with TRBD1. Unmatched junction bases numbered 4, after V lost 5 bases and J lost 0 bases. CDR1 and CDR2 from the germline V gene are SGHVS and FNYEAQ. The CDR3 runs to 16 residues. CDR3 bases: TGTGCCAGCAGCGTAGGGACAGGGGGCTACCAAGAGACCCAGTACTTC. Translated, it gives CASSVGTGGYQETQYF.

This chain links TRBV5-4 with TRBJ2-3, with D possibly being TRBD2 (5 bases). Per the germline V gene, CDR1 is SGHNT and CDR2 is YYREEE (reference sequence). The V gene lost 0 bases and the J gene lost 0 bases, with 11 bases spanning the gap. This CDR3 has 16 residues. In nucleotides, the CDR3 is TGTGCCAGCAGCTTGGATCCGGGATTGAGCACAGATACGCAGTATTTT. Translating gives CASSLDPGLSTDTQYF.

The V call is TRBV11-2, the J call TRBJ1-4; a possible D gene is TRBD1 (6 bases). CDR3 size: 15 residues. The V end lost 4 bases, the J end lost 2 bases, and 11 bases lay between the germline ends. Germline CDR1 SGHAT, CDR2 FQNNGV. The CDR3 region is CASSYYRDTNEKLFF. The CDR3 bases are TGTGCCAGCAGCTATTACAGGGACACTAATGAAAAACTGTTTTTT.

The CDR3 DNA sequence: TGTGCCAGCAGCTTAGCTAGTAACTACAATGAGCAGTTCTTC. It codes for CASSLASNYNEQFF. The rearrangement joins TRBV7-6 to TRBJ2-1; no definite D call. The germline V and J ends were trimmed by 0 bases and 3 bases, with 6 bases remaining between them. The CDR3 runs 14 residues. The V gene's germline CDR1 is SGHVS and CDR2 FNYEAQ.

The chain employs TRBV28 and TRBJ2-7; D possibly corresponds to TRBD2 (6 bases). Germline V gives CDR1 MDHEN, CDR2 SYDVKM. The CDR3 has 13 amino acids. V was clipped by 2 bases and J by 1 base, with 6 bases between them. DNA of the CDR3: TGTGCCAGCAGTTTAGGGGGGTCCTACGAGCAGTACTTC. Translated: CASSLGGSYEQYF.

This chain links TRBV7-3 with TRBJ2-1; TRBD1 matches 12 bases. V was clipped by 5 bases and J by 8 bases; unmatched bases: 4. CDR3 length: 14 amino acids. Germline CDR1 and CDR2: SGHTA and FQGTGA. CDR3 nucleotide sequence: TGTGCCAGCAGCCCCGGGACAGGGGGCTATGAGCAGTTCTTC. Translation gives CASSPGTGGYEQFF.

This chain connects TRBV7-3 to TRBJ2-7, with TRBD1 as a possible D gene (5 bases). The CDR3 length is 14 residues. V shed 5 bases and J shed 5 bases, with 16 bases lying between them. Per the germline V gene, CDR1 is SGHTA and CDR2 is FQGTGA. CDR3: CASSLMGDRHEQYF. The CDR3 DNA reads TGTGCCAGCAGCCTAATGGGTGACAGACACGAGCAGTACTTC.

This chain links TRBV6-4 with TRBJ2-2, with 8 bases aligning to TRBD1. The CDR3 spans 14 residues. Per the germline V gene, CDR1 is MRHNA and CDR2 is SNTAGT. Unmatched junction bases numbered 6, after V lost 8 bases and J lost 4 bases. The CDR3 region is CASAGGASTGELFF. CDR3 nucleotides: TGTGCCAGCGCAGGGGGCGCGAGCACCGGGGAGCTGTTTTTT.

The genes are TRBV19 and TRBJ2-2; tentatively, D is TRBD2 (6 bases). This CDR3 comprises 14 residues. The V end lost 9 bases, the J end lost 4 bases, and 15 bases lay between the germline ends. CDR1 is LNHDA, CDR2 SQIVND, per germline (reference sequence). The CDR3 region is CASTRDFPTGELFF. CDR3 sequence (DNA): TGTGCCAGCACGAGGGACTTCCCCACCGGGGAGCTGTTTTTT.

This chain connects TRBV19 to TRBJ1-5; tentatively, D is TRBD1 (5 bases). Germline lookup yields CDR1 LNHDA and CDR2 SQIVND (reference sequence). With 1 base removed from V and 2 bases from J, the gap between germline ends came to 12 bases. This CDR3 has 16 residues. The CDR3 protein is CASSIGGVPGNQPQHF. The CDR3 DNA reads TGTGCCAGTAGTATAGGGGGGGTTCCGGGCAATCAGCCCCAGCATTTT.

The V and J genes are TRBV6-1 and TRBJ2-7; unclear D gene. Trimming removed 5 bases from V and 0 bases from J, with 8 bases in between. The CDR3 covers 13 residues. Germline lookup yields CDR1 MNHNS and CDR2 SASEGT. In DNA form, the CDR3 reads TGTGCCAGCAGTCCACGGAGCTCCTACGAGCAGTACGTC. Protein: CASSPRSSYEQYV.

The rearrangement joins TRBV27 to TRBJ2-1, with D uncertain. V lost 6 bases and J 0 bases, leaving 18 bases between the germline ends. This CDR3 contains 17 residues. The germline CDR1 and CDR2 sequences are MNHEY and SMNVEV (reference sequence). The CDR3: CASSPKRASDSYNEQFF. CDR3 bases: TGTGCCAGCAGCCCCAAGCGAGCGTCGGACTCCTACAATGAGCAGTTCTTC.

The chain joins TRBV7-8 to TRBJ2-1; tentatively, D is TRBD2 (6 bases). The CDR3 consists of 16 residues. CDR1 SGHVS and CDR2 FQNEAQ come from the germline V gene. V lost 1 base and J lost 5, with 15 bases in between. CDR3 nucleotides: TGTGCCAGCAGCTTAGGACGGGGGACCCCCGACAATGAGCAGTTCTTC. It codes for CASSLGRGTPDNEQFF.

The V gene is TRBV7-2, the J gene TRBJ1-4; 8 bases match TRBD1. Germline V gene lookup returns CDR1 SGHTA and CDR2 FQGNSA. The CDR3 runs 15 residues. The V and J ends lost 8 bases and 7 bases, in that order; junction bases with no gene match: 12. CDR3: CASARDRGTTEKLFF. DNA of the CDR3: TGTGCCAGCGCTAGAGACAGGGGAACAACTGAAAAACTGTTTTTT.

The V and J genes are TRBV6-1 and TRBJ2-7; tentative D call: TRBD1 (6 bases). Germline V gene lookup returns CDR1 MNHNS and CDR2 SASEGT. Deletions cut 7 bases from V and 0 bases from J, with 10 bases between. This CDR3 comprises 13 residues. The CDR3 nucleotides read TGTGCCAGCAACGAGGACAGCTCCTACGAGCAGTACTTC. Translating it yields CASNEDSSYEQYF.

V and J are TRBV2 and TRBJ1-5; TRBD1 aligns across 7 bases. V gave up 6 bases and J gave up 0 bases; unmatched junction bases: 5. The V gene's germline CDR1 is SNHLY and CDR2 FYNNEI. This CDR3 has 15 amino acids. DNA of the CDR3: TGTGCCAGCAGAGACCGGACAGGTAGCAATCAGCCCCAGCATTTT. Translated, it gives CASRDRTGSNQPQHF. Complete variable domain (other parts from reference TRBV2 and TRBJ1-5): EPEVTQTPSHQVTQMGQEVILRCVPISNHLYFYWYRQILGQKVEFLVSFYNNEISEKSEIFDDQFSVERPDGSNFTLKIRSTKLEDSAMYFCASRDRTGSNQPQHFGDGTRLSIL.

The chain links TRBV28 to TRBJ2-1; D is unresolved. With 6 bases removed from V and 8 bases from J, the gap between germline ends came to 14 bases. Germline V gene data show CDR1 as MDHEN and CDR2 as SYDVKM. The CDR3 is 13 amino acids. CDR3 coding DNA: TGTGCCAGCAGCCCTGCCTCGGTGGATGAGCAGTTCTTC. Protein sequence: CASSPASVDEQFF. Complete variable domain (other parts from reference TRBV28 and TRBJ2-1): DVKVTQSSRYLVKRTGEKVFLECVQDMDHENMFWYRQDPGLGLRLIYFSYDVKMKEKGDIPEGYSVSREKKERFSLILESASTNQTSMYLCASSPASVDEQFFGPGTRLTVL.

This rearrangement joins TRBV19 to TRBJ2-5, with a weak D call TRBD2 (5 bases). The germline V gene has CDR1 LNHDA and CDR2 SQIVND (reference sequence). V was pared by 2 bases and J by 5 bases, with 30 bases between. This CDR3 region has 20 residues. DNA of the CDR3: TGTGCCAGTAGTATAATCCCCATAGCGTGGGAGAAGTCCCCGGTCGAGACCCAGTACTTC. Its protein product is CASSIIPIAWEKSPVETQYF. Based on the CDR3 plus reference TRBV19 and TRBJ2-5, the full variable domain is DGGITQSPKYLFRKEGQNVTLSCEQNLNHDAMYWYRQDPGQGLRLIYYSQIVNDFQKGDIAEGYSVSREKKESFPLTVTSAQKNPTAFYLCASSIIPIAWEKSPVETQYFGPGTRLLVL.

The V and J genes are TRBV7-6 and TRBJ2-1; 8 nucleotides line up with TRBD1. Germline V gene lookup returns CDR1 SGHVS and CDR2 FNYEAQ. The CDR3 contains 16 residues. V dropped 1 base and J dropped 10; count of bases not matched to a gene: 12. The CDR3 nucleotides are TGTGCCAGCAGCTTAGTGGGGCAGGGGGCGCCTTCCGAGCAGTTCTTC. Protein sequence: CASSLVGQGAPSEQFF.

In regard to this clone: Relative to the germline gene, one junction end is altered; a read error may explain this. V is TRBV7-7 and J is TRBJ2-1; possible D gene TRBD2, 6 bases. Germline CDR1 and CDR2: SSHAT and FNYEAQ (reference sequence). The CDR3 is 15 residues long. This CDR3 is CASSLGGPQNNEQFF. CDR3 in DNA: TGTGCTAGCAGCCTGGGAGGCCCACAGAACAATGAGCAGTTCTTC.

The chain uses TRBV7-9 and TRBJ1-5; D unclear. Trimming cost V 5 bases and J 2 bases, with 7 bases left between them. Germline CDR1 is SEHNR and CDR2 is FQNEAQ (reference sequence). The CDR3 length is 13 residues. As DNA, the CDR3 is TGTGCCAGCAGCCCTACCGGCAATCAGCCCCAGCATTTT. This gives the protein CASSPTGNQPQHF.

The CDR3 bases are TGTGCCAGCAGTGAGACAGGGGCTCGCACTGAAGCTTTCTTT. It specifies CASSETGARTEAFF. The V gene is TRBV6-1, the J gene TRBJ1-1; 8 bases match TRBD1. The ends lost 3 bases at V and 4 bases at J; junction bases unmatched: 4. Germline V lookup: CDR1 MNHNS, CDR2 SASEGT. The CDR3 length is 14 residues.

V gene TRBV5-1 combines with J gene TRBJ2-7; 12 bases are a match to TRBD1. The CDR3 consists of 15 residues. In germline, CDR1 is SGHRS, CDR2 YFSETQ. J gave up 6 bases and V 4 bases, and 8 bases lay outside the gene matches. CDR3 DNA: TGCGCCAGCAGCAAGGGACAGGGGGCATTTTTCGAGCAGTACTTC. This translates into CASSKGQGAFFEQYF.